These 26 T cell receptor beta chains share one sample of origin, sequenced in a study of preoperative IRX-2 immunotherapy in early breast cancer. This sample's treatment: preoperative locoregional IRX-2 cytokine immunotherapy. TCRdb's table, derived via immunoSEQ multiplex PCR, lists solely in-frame clones and lacks some. Here the sample spans approximately 28,000 clones, under 90% being singletons. Sampling was conducted from a patient treated with IRX-2 immunotherapy. Receptor source: a human donor with breast cancer.

This clone was seen only a few times. V usage is TRBV18 and J usage is TRBJ2-5, with unresolved D. V was pared by 3 bases and J by 1 base, with 3 bases between. Germline-derived CDR1 and CDR2 are KGHSH and LQKENI. The CDR3 runs to 12 residues. DNA of the CDR3: TGTGCCAGCTCACCCTCCCAAGAGACCCAGTACTTC. It is translated as CASSPSQETQYF.

The chain links TRBV4-1 to TRBJ1-2; D remains ambiguous. Germline loops: CDR1 MGHRA, CDR2 YSYEKL. The CDR3 spans 15 residues. V lost 0 bases to trimming and J lost 2 bases, with 10 bases between them. The DNA of the CDR3 is TGCGCCAGCAGCCAAGACGTCGCGGCGAACTATGGCTACACCTTC. Protein: CASSQDVAANYGYTF.

The chain links TRBV6-8 to TRBJ1-1, with 8 bases fitting TRBD1. Germline loops: CDR1 MNHGY, CDR2 SAAAGT. Trimming at V came to 6 bases and at J to 1 base, leaving 4 bases not matched to a gene. The CDR3 runs 14 residues. DNA for the CDR3: TGTGCCAGCAGCAGGGACAGGAGGAACACTGAAGCTTTCTTT. Its protein is CASSRDRRNTEAFF.

Comments on this clone: Its ends do not fully match the called genes, so a read error is possible. This chain joins TRBV18 and TRBJ2-7, with D possibly being TRBD2 (6 bases). Germline assignment: CDR1 KGHSH and CDR2 LQKENI. The CDR3 has 15 amino acids. DNA for the CDR3: TGTGCCAGCTCCCCACTTCGGGGGAGAGGCCACGAGCAGTACTTC. It yields the protein CASSPLRGRGHEQYF.

The V call is TRBV11-3, the J call TRBJ2-7; 10 positions agree with TRBD1. V dropped 5 bases and J dropped 3; count of bases not matched to a gene: 4. Germline lookup yields CDR1 SGHNT and CDR2 YENEEA. This CDR3 has 14 amino acids. The CDR3 DNA follows: TGTGCCAGCAGCACGGGACAGGGGAACTACGAGCAGTACTTC. Its translation: CASSTGQGNYEQYF.

The rearrangement joins TRBV29-1 to TRBJ2-2, with 9 nucleotides matching TRBD1. Per the germline V gene, CDR1 is SQVTM and CDR2 is ANQGSEA. With V trimmed by 7 bases and J by 3 bases, 9 bases remained unmatched. The CDR3 is 15 amino acids. The CDR3 spells CSARPGQGYTGELFF. The CDR3 DNA reads TGCAGCGCCAGACCGGGACAGGGCTACACCGGGGAGCTGTTTTTT.

The CDR3 nucleotides are TGTGCCTGGAGGGGGGGACAGAGTTCACCCCTCCACTTT. Translating it yields CAWRGGQSSPLHF. The V call is TRBV30, the J call TRBJ1-6, with 7 positions matching TRBD1. Germline CDR1 is GTSNPN and CDR2 is SVGIG (reference sequence). CDR3 length equals 13 residues. J gave up 9 bases and V 3 bases, and 5 bases lay outside the gene matches.

V usage is TRBV6-8 and J usage is TRBJ2-5; no reliable D call. This CDR3 is built from 15 residues. Germline CDR1 MNHGY, CDR2 SAAAGT. The germline V and J ends were trimmed by 6 bases and 5 bases, with 19 bases remaining between them. CDR3 protein: CASSSAFTVGETQYF. CDR3 nucleotide sequence: TGTGCCAGCAGCTCGGCCTTCACAGTGGGGGAGACCCAGTACTTC.

This clone showed up just a few times. The V and J genes are TRBV5-1 and TRBJ2-2, with 12 positions matching TRBD2. This CDR3 region has 16 residues. The V and J ends lost 4 bases and 5 bases, in that order; junction bases with no gene match: 6. CDR1 SGHRS and CDR2 YFSETQ come from the germline V gene. Written as DNA, the CDR3 is TGCGCCAGCAGCATAAGACTAGCGGGGGAAACCGGGGAGCTGTTTTTT. This codes for CASSIRLAGETGELFF.

V usage is TRBV7-6 and J usage is TRBJ2-6; TRBD1 or TRBD2 may be the D gene (5 bases each). The CDR3 loop spans 20 amino acids. Germline CDR1 SGHVS, CDR2 FNYEAQ. V was trimmed by 7 bases and J by 0 bases, leaving 25 bases between them. The DNA of the CDR3 is TGTGCCAGCAAGTCCCATCAACCACAGGACTCTGTCTCTGGGGCCAACGTCCTGACTTTC. Its translation is CASKSHQPQDSVSGANVLTF. Variable domain in full (rest from reference TRBV7-6 and TRBJ2-6): GAGVSQSPRYKVTKRGQDVALRCDPISGHVSLYWYRQALGQGPEFLTYFNYEAQQDKSGLPNDRFSAERPEGSISTLTIQRTEQRDSAMYRCASKSHQPQDSVSGANVLTFGAGSRLTVL.

V gene TRBV7-7 combines with J gene TRBJ1-3, with a possible D match to TRBD1 (5 bases). Germline lookup yields CDR1 SSHAT and CDR2 FNYEAQ (reference sequence). The CDR3 is 14 residues long. V lost 3 bases, J lost 2 bases, and 8 bases lay in between. For the CDR3, the DNA is TGTGCCAGCAGCTTGTGGGGGGCTGGAAACACCATATATTTT. Protein product: CASSLWGAGNTIYF.

The rearrangement joins TRBV28 to TRBJ2-7; 12 positions agree with TRBD2. V lost 6 bases, J lost 3 bases, and 9 bases stayed unmatched. This CDR3 comprises 16 residues. The V gene's germline CDR1 is MDHEN and CDR2 SYDVKM. The CDR3: CASSQPTSGSFYEQYF. CDR3 coding DNA: TGTGCCAGCAGCCAACCGACTAGCGGGAGTTTCTACGAGCAGTACTTC. Using reference TRBV28 and TRBJ2-7 for the parts outside the CDR3, the full variable domain is DVKVTQSSRYLVKRTGEKVFLECVQDMDHENMFWYRQDPGLGLRLIYFSYDVKMKEKGDIPEGYSVSREKKERFSLILESASTNQTSMYLCASSQPTSGSFYEQYFGPGTRLTVT.

The chain couples TRBV6-8 to TRBJ2-7; D possibly matches TRBD1 or TRBD2 (5 bases each). V gave up 10 bases and J gave up 0 bases, with 10 bases separating them. This CDR3 has 12 residues. In germline, CDR1 is MNHGY, CDR2 SAAAGT. The CDR3 DNA follows: TGTGCCACCGCAGGGAGCTCCTACGAGCAGTACTTC. The encoded protein is CATAGSSYEQYF.

The chain couples TRBV4-1 to TRBJ2-4, with 8 bases aligning to TRBD2. The CDR3 runs 21 residues. Germline CDR1 reads MGHRA; CDR2 reads YSYEKL. V dropped 3 bases and J dropped 0; count of bases not matched to a gene: 19. As DNA, the CDR3 is TGCGCCAGCAGCCACCGAGCGGGAGATGGGAGTTCTAATCTAGCCAAAAACATTCAGTACTTC. Protein: CASSHRAGDGSSNLAKNIQYF.

The chain is built from TRBV6-8 and TRBJ1-2; D not certain. The V gene lost 3 bases and the J gene lost 5 bases, with 10 bases spanning the gap. The CDR3 is 13 residues long. Germline V CDR1 and CDR2: MNHGY, SAAAGT. The CDR3 coding sequence is TGTGCCAGCAGTTATTACGGGAGGTATGGCTACACCTTC. It encodes CASSYYGRYGYTF.

The chain joins TRBV28 to TRBJ2-7; TRBD2 aligns across 13 bases. The CDR3 covers 13 residues. Germline V gene lookup returns CDR1 MDHEN and CDR2 SYDVKM. V lost 10 bases and J lost 6; bases outside the gene matches: 6. DNA for the CDR3: TGTGCCACCAGACTAGCGGGAGGCCTCGAGCAGTACTTC. This encodes CATRLAGGLEQYF. Full variable domain (rest looked up from reference TRBV28 and TRBJ2-7): DVKVTQSSRYLVKRTGEKVFLECVQDMDHENMFWYRQDPGLGLRLIYFSYDVKMKEKGDIPEGYSVSREKKERFSLILESASTNQTSMYLCATRLAGGLEQYFGPGTRLTVT.

The genes are TRBV11-3 and TRBJ1-2; D ambiguous. V gave up 4 bases and J gave up 8 bases, with 23 bases separating them. The CDR3 contains 16 residues. Germline V gives CDR1 SGHNT, CDR2 YENEEA. The CDR3 DNA follows: TGTGCCAGCAGCTCAATTCGCGCAGATTCTCTATGGGGCTACACCTTC. It translates to CASSSIRADSLWGYTF.

The chain is built from TRBV1 and TRBJ1-2; TRBD1, the table's D call, was not compared with the DNA. TRBV1 is given as a pseudogene. The CDR3 length is 17 residues. CDR3 loop: CASSRRDREGFDYGYTF. The CDR3 DNA is TGCGCCAGCAGCCGGAGGGACAGGGAGGGGTTTGACTATGGCTACACCTTC.

This chain links TRBV5-1 with TRBJ1-3, with D tentatively TRBD1 (5 bases). This CDR3 comprises 17 residues. V lost 0 bases and J lost 0, with 13 bases in between. Germline loops: CDR1 SGHRS, CDR2 YFSETQ. The CDR3 loop is CASSLEGRTISGNTIYF. The CDR3 nucleotides read TGCGCCAGCAGCTTGGAGGGGCGGACCATCTCTGGAAACACCATATATTTT.

The V call is TRBV7-6, the J call TRBJ2-1, with 7 bases aligning to TRBD1. V lost 4 bases and J lost 2; bases outside the gene matches: 5. CDR3 length: 15 residues. Per the germline V gene, CDR1 is SGHVS and CDR2 is FNYEAQ. In DNA form, the CDR3 reads TGTGCCAGCAGCTCAGCAGGGGGACCCTACAATGAGCAGTTCTTC. Its protein is CASSSAGGPYNEQFF.

V usage is TRBV7-6 and J usage is TRBJ2-1; 7 bases are shared with TRBD2. The CDR3 consists of 14 residues. Germline V gene sequence: CDR1 SGHVS, CDR2 FNYEAQ. Trimming cost V 5 bases and J 6 bases; bases outside gene matches: 7. DNA for the CDR3: TGTGCCAGCAGCCCTCCTAGCGGAGTCAATGAGCAGTTCTTC. Translation gives CASSPPSGVNEQFF.

The V and J genes are TRBV5-1 and TRBJ2-5; 7 bases are a match to TRBD1. Germline CDR1 SGHRS, CDR2 YFSETQ. CDR3 length equals 14 residues. With 0 bases clipped from V and 5 bases from J, the junction kept 4 bases outside the gene matches. CDR3 protein: CASSLADREETQYF. As DNA, the CDR3 is TGCGCCAGCAGCTTGGCCGACAGGGAGGAGACCCAGTACTTC.

As concerns this clone: One junction end does not reproduce the germline sequence, and a read error may be involved. V and J are TRBV11-3 and TRBJ1-1; TRBD1 might be the D (5 bases). Germline-derived CDR1 and CDR2 are SGHNT and YENEEA. CDR3 length: 15 residues. The CDR3 reads CASTLWWGRNTEAFF. The DNA for the CDR3 is TGTGCCAGCACCTTATGGTGGGGACGCAACACTGAAGCTTTCTTT.

The CDR3 spells CASSLRSSGGFDSYEQYF. The CDR3 DNA reads TGTGCCAGCAGCTTAAGATCTAGCGGGGGGTTCGACTCCTACGAGCAGTACTTC. This rearrangement joins TRBV11-3 to TRBJ2-7; TRBD2 matches at 11 bases. The V gene end was trimmed by 2 bases and the J gene end by 0 bases; junction bases not matched to a gene: 9. This CDR3 is 18 amino acids long. Looked up from germline, CDR1 is SGHNT and CDR2 is YENEEA.

This clone was seen only a few times. This chain uses TRBV11-3 with TRBJ2-7, with TRBD2 matching 7 bases. V shed 1 base, J shed 5 bases, and the junction held 8 bases outside the gene matches. The CDR3 consists of 15 residues. Germline V CDR1 and CDR2: SGHNT, YENEEA. The CDR3 nucleotides read TGTGCCAGCAGCTTAGGTGGCGGGAGTTGGCACGAGCAGTACTTC. Amino acids: CASSLGGGSWHEQYF.

This clone has just one count. The chain carries TRBV14 and TRBJ2-7; no reliable D call. The CDR3 runs to 13 residues. V was shortened by 1 base and J by 3 bases, with 7 bases between the two germline ends. Germline loops: CDR1 SGHDN, CDR2 FVKESK. CDR3 amino acids: CASSQVFYYEQYF. The CDR3 DNA is TGTGCCAGCAGCCAAGTTTTCTACTACGAGCAGTACTTC.